The clone carrying this T cell receptor beta chain was observed a single time. This sample stems from a study of technical replicates of blood from several donors. The method was immunoSEQ multiplex PCR; TCRdb's version includes in-frame clones alone and lacks a portion of them. The sample shows some 80,000 clones, 90% to 95% of them seen only once. The length of the CDR3 is 14 residues. V was pared by 3 bases and J by 4 bases, with 10 bases between. The germline CDR1 and CDR2 sequences are MDHEN and SYDVKM. The sequencing input was T cells isolated from PBMCs. The chain links TRBV28 to TRBJ1-3; D is possibly TRBD1 (5 bases). This receptor was identified in a human donor in good health. CDR3 bases: TGTGCCAGCAGTTTCCCAGGGTTAGGAAACACCATATATTTT. Amino acid sequence: CASSFPGLGNTIYF.